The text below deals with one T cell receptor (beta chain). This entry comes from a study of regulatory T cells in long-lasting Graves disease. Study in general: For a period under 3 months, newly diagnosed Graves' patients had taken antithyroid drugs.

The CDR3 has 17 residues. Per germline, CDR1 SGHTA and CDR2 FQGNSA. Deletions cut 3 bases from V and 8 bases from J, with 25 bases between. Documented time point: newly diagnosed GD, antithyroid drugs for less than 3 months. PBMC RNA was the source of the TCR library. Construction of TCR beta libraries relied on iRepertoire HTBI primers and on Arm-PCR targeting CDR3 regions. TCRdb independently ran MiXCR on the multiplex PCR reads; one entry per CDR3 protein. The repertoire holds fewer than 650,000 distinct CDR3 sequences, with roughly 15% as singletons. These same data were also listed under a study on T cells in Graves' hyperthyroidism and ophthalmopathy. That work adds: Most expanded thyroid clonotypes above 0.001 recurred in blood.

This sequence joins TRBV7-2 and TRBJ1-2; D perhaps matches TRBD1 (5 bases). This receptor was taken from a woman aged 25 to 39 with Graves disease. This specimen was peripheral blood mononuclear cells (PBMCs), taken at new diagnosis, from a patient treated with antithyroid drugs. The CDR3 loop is CASSFDRRALGGGGYTF. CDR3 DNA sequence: TGTGCCAGCAGCTTCGATCGTAGGGCCCTCGGGGGTGGAGGCTACACCTTC.